These T cell receptor beta chains were read from a single sample in a study of radiotherapy plus CTLA-4 blockade in lung cancer. Sequencing was performed with immunoSEQ multiplex PCR; in TCRdb, only in-frame clones are kept and a portion is missing. The table includes roughly 120,000 clones, roughly 86% detected once. The sample in question was peripheral blood, obtained from a patient treated with radiotherapy plus ipilimumab. These receptors all come from a human donor with non-small cell lung cancer that progressed on radiotherapy plus ipilimumab. Some clones in this sample may be carry-over from other donors' samples. Both conserved end residues are part of each CDR3. D genes are given only for firm matches. Only part of the rows carry a size: once, few, many, or a class if the clone is expanded.

clone_size d_call j_call v_call cdr3_aa cdr3_nt
. . TRBJ2-1 TRBV4-2 CASSQSLDSYNEQFF TGTGCCAGCAGCCAATCGCTAGACTCCTACAATGAGCAGTTCTTC
. . TRBJ1-2 TRBV7-6 CASSSLVTGNYGYTF TGTGCCAGCAGCTCCCTCGTCACAGGGAACTATGGCTACACCTTC
few . TRBJ2-7 TRBV6-6 CASSPEGDVQYF TGTGCCAGCAGCCCCGAGGGAGACGTGCAGTACTTC
. TRBD2 TRBJ2-1 TRBV6-1 CASSDGGAHEQFF TGTGCCAGCAGTGACGGGGGGGCGCATGAGCAGTTCTTC
. . TRBJ2-3 TRBV28 CASHQGNTDTQYF TGTGCCAGTCATCAGGGGAACACAGATACGCAGTATTTT
. . TRBJ2-7 TRBV6-5 CASSYSMEGDEQYF TGTGCCAGCAGTTACTCGATGGAAGGGGACGAGCAGTACTTC
once . TRBJ2-2 TRBV5-1 CASRGSLNTGELFF TGCGCCAGCAGGGGCAGCTTAAACACCGGGGAGCTGTTTTTT
. . TRBJ2-2 TRBV5-1 CASSSEWGPGELFF TGCGCCAGCAGCTCCGAATGGGGCCCCGGGGAGCTGTTTTTT
. . TRBJ2-6 TRBV7-3 CASSSAPASGANVLTF TGTGCCAGCAGCTCAGCACCAGCTTCTGGGGCCAACGTCCTGACTTTC
. TRBD1 TRBJ1-2 TRBV7-2 CASSLTGYYGYTF TGTGCCAGCAGCTTGACAGGGTACTATGGCTACACCTTC
. . TRBJ2-5 TRBV27 CASSFPEETQYF TGTGCCAGCAGTTTCCCAGAAGAGACCCAGTACTTC
. TRBD1 TRBJ1-2 TRBV7-3 CASSSRTGENGYTF TGTGCCAGCAGCTCACGGACAGGGGAAAATGGCTACACCTTC
once TRBD1 TRBJ1-6 TRBV4-2 CASSQDRNRGNSPLHF TGTGCCAGCAGCCAAGATCGAAACAGGGGTAATTCACCCCTCCACTTT
. TRBD1 TRBJ2-7 TRBV19 CASNRGQRGAEQYF TGTGCCAGTAACCGGGGACAGCGAGGTGCCGAGCAGTACTTC
. . TRBJ2-1 TRBV11-2 CASSFLTGFIPYNEQFF TGTGCCAGCAGCTTCCTCACAGGGTTTATTCCCTACAATGAGCAGTTCTTC
. . TRBJ1-4 TRBV4-1 CASRARGDPATNEKLFF TGCGCCAGCAGGGCGAGGGGAGACCCGGCCACTAATGAAAAACTGTTTTTT
once . TRBJ1-2 TRBV28 CASSTGDDSFTGYTF TGTGCCAGCAGTACGGGGGACGACAGTTTTACCGGCTACACCTTC
. . TRBJ2-4 TRBV29-1 CSVGRGENIQYF TGCAGCGTTGGACGAGGGGAGAACATTCAGTACTTC
. TRBD2 TRBJ2-3 TRBV6-1 CASTGLAGGLDTQYF TGTGCCAGCACGGGACTAGCGGGGGGGTTAGATACGCAGTATTTT
once . TRBJ2-5 TRBV10-3 CAISSHRSERETQYF TGTGCCATCAGTTCCCACCGTTCCGAGCGGGAGACCCAGTACTTC
. TRBD2 TRBJ2-3 TRBV28 CASSPLAGGPADTQYF TGTGCCAGCAGCCCCTTAGCGGGGGGGCCTGCAGATACGCAGTATTTT
few . TRBJ1-2 TRBV7-2 CASSSALDSPYGYTF TGTGCCAGCAGCTCGGCCCTTGACAGCCCCTATGGCTACACCTTC
. . TRBJ2-1 TRBV6-5 CASSYHRAEGYNEQFF TGTGCCAGCAGTTACCACAGGGCTGAGGGGTACAATGAGCAGTTCTTC
. . TRBJ1-2 TRBV6-5 CASSSPRVGNGYTF TGTGCCAGCAGTTCTCCCCGAGTTGGGAATGGCTACACCTTC
once . TRBJ2-7 TRBV18 CASSPGERNEQYF TGTGCCAGCTCACCAGGGGAGAGGAACGAGCAGTACTTC
. . TRBJ2-1 TRBV19 CASSPRYNEQFF TGTGCCAGTAGTCCCCGTTACAATGAGCAGTTCTTC
few . TRBJ1-5 TRBV6-5 CASSYSRGRAQPQHF TGTGCCAGCAGTTACTCGAGGGGCAGGGCCCAGCCCCAGCATTTT
. . TRBJ1-1 TRBV7-3 CASSLTPQENTEAFF TGTGCCAGCAGCTTAACACCACAAGAGAACACTGAAGCTTTCTTT
. . TRBJ2-3 TRBV7-2 CASSSPNTDTQYF TGTGCCAGCAGCTCCCCTAACACAGATACGCAGTATTTT
. TRBD1 TRBJ2-7 TRBV6-1 CASSEQAGGYAYEQYF TGTGCCAGCAGTGAACAAGCAGGGGGCTACGCTTACGAGCAGTACTTC
. . TRBJ2-1 TRBV2 CASRGDGGNNEQFF TGTGCCAGCAGAGGGGATGGCGGGAACAATGAGCAGTTCTTC
. . TRBJ1-1 TRBV7-2 CASSLLGQNTEAFF TGTGCCAGCAGCCTCCTTGGACAGAACACTGAAGCTTTCTTT
. . TRBJ1-2 TRBV19 CASSISRGGENNYGYTF TGTGCCAGTAGTATAAGTCGGGGCGGAGAAAATAACTATGGCTACACCTTC
. . TRBJ1-1 TRBV6-6 CASSNRGGATEAFF TGTGCCAGCAGTAACCGGGGCGGCGCCACTGAAGCTTTCTTT
few . TRBJ1-1 TRBV19 CASRAIQGRGNTEAFF TGTGCCAGTAGGGCAATCCAGGGGCGCGGGAACACTGAAGCTTTCTTT
. . TRBJ2-7 TRBV5-4 CASSPGGTASSYEQYF TGTGCCAGCAGCCCAGGGGGGACTGCAAGCTCCTACGAGCAGTACTTC
. TRBD1 TRBJ1-2 TRBV27 CASSLDWGTGHYGYTF TGTGCCAGCAGTTTGGATTGGGGGACAGGGCACTATGGCTACACCTTC
. . TRBJ1-6 TRBV9 CASSLPGDSPLHF TGTGCCAGCAGCCTACCAGGGGATTCACCCCTCCACTTT
once TRBD1 TRBJ2-7 TRBV2 CASSEILGQSYEQYF TGTGCCAGCAGTGAAATCCTGGGACAGTCCTACGAGCAGTACTTC
few . TRBJ1-2 TRBV30 CALHDRTNYGYTF TGTGCCTTACATGACAGGACCAACTATGGCTACACCTTC
. . TRBJ2-3 TRBV6-4 CASSDRVTDTQYF TGTGCCAGCAGTGACCGGGTCACAGATACGCAGTATTTT
few . TRBJ2-6 TRBV19 CASAASRANVLTF TGTGCCAGTGCAGCATCTAGGGCCAACGTCCTGACTTTC
. . TRBJ1-3 TRBV6-6 CASREGGSGNTIYF TGTGCCAGCAGGGAGGGGGGGTCTGGAAACACCATATATTTT
few TRBD2 TRBJ2-1 TRBV9 CASSVRGSGGANEQFF TGTGCCAGCAGCGTAAGAGGTAGCGGGGGGGCGAATGAGCAGTTCTTC
once . TRBJ1-1 TRBV19 CASSIVNRVETEAFF TGTGCCAGTAGTATAGTAAACAGGGTGGAGACTGAAGCTTTCTTT
. . TRBJ2-7 TRBV5-1 CASSFDNSYEQYF TGCGCCAGCAGCTTTGACAACTCCTACGAGCAGTACTTC
. TRBD2 TRBJ2-7 TRBV6-5 CASSTKAGGPREQYF TGTGCCAGCAGTACCAAAGCGGGGGGGCCGCGGGAGCAGTACTTC
. TRBD1 TRBJ1-4 TRBV6-5 CASSYSQGGYEKLFF TGTGCCAGCAGTTACTCGCAGGGGGGTTATGAAAAACTGTTTTTT